The 32 T cell receptor beta chains below come from one sample, sequenced in a study of blood T cell repertoires in COVID-19. Produced via immunoSEQ multiplex PCR; TCRdb's table is partial and in-frame only. The sample lists under 250,000 clones, just over 85% occurring once. The sequencing sample was made of peripheral blood. Every receptor here comes from a man aged 45-65 years with COVID-19, enrolled during active disease.

This chain links TRBV3-1 (or the pseudogene TRBV3-2) with TRBJ2-7; tentatively, D is TRBD2 (6 bases). The germline V and J ends were trimmed by 1 base and 2 bases, with 15 bases remaining between them. Germline V gene data show CDR1 as LGHDT and CDR2 as YNNKEL (reference sequence). The CDR3 sequence is 16 residues long. CDR3 bases: TGTGCCAGCAGCCAAGGGGGTCGGGGAGGACCCTACGAGCAGTACTTC. Translated: CASSQGGRGGPYEQYF.

The chain is built from TRBV19 and TRBJ2-7; TRBD1 agrees at 7 bases. V lost 4 bases, J lost 1 base, and 1 base stayed unmatched. Per germline, CDR1 LNHDA and CDR2 SQIVND (reference sequence). The CDR3 loop spans 13 amino acids. In DNA, the CDR3 is TGTGCCAGTAGTAGGGGACAGTCCTACGAGCAGTACTTC. Its translation: CASSRGQSYEQYF.

The chain joins TRBV10-3 to TRBJ2-5; possible D gene TRBD1, 6 bases. This CDR3 has 15 residues. V lost 6 bases to trimming and J lost 2 bases, with 16 bases between them. Germline V gene data show CDR1 as ENHRY and CDR2 as SYGVKD. The CDR3 spells CAIRGSGADQETQYF. In DNA form, the CDR3 reads TGTGCCATCAGGGGGTCAGGGGCCGATCAAGAGACCCAGTACTTC.

V and J are TRBV11-3 and TRBJ2-1; tentatively, D is TRBD2 (6 bases). CDR1 SGHNT and CDR2 YENEEA come from the germline V gene. The CDR3 consists of 15 residues. V dropped 5 bases and J dropped 9 bases, with 20 bases sitting between them. The CDR3 loop is CASSPALTGDSEQFF. The CDR3 DNA reads TGTGCCAGCAGCCCCGCCCTAACGGGAGATTCTGAGCAGTTCTTC. The full variable domain, its missing parts supplied by reference TRBV11-3 and TRBJ2-1, is EAGVVQSPRYKIIEKKQPVAFWCNPISGHNTLYWYLQNLGQGPELLIRYENEEAVDDSQLPKDRFSAERLKGVDSTLKIQPAELGDSAVYLCASSPALTGDSEQFFGPGTRLTVL.

As to this clone: This sample also contains other DNA sequences that code for the same CDR3. The chain carries TRBV19 and TRBJ1-1; 9 bases are shared with TRBD1. In germline, CDR1 is LNHDA, CDR2 SQIVND (reference sequence). The CDR3 sequence is 13 residues long. V lost 4 bases to trimming and J lost 4 bases; unmatched junction nucleotides: 1. CDR3 sequence (DNA): TGTGCCAGTAGTACGACAGGGGGCACTGAAGCTTTCTTT. This codes for CASSTTGGTEAFF.

The DNA for the CDR3 is TGTGCCAGCAGCGGAACAGGGAGCTCCTACAATGAGCAGTTCTTC. It yields the protein CASSGTGSSYNEQFF. The chain is built from TRBV7-3 and TRBJ2-1; D may be TRBD1 (6 bases). The ends were cut back, 5 bases at V and 0 bases at J, with 11 bases in the middle. The CDR3 has 15 residues. Germline CDR1 is SGHTA and CDR2 is FQGTGA.

The J gene is TRBJ2-5, the V gene TRBV18; 9 bases fit TRBD1. Germline trimming cut 4 bases from V and 4 bases from J; bases unmatched to any gene: 7. This CDR3 spans 15 amino acids. Germline loops: CDR1 KGHSH, CDR2 LQKENI. The CDR3 sequence: CASSQGQGRAETQYF. The CDR3 region has the DNA TGTGCCAGCTCACAGGGACAGGGACGGGCAGAGACCCAGTACTTC. Supplemented by reference TRBV18 and TRBJ2-5, the full variable domain reads NAGVMQNPRHLVRRRGQEARLRCSPMKGHSHVYWYRQLPEEGLKFMVYLQKENIIDESGMPKERFSAEFPKEGPSILRIQQVVRGDSAAYFCASSQGQGRAETQYFGPGTRLLVL.

The genes are TRBV27 and TRBJ2-4, with no clear D. V was trimmed by 5 bases and J by 2 bases, leaving 25 bases between them. This CDR3 has 19 amino acids. From germline, CDR1 is MNHEY and CDR2 SMNVEV (reference sequence). CDR3 coding DNA: TGTGCCAGCAGTACGACAAACCGATTCAGTAGGCCGTCCAAAAACATTCAGTACTTC. Translated, it gives CASSTTNRFSRPSKNIQYF.

This clone has just one count. The genes are TRBV6-1 and TRBJ2-5, with 8 bases that match TRBD1. The ends lost 1 base at V and 5 bases at J; junction bases unmatched: 6. The CDR3 is made up of 15 amino acids. CDR1 MNHNS and CDR2 SASEGT come from the germline V gene. The DNA for the CDR3 is TGTGCCAGCAGTGAAGGACAGGGGTCTTTCGAGACCCAGTACTTC. It encodes CASSEGQGSFETQYF.

The rearrangement joins TRBV18 to TRBJ1-2; D is possibly TRBD1 (6 bases). Trimming took 4 bases from V and 2 from J, leaving 17 bases between them. CDR3 size: 16 residues. The V gene's germline CDR1 is KGHSH and CDR2 LQKENI. Written as DNA, the CDR3 is TGTGCCAGCTCACGAGAGAACAGGGTCACGAACTATGGCTACACCTTC. It yields the protein CASSRENRVTNYGYTF.

This clone was found once. The chain links TRBV11-2 to TRBJ2-5, with 7 bases that match TRBD1. CDR1 and CDR2 (germline): SGHAT, FQNNGV. V gave up 5 bases and J gave up 5 bases; unmatched junction bases: 8. CDR3 length: 14 amino acids. CDR3 sequence (DNA): TGTGCCAGCAGCCCCGGTCGGGGACAGGAGACCCAGTACTTC. This encodes CASSPGRGQETQYF.

This CDR3 is CASSYSGGAMKDEQFF. As DNA, the CDR3 is TGTGCCAGCAGTTACTCAGGGGGGGCCATGAAAGATGAGCAGTTCTTC. The chain employs TRBV6-2 or TRBV6-3 and TRBJ2-1; TRBD2 might be the D (7 bases). V shed 0 bases and J shed 8 bases, with 17 bases lying between them. Germline V CDR1 and CDR2: MNHEY, SVGEGT. The CDR3 length is 16 residues.

V gene TRBV6-5 combines with J gene TRBJ2-7; TRBD1 matches at 7 bases. The J segment lost 4 bases and the V segment lost 2 bases, leaving 8 bases of the junction unmatched. Germline-derived CDR1 and CDR2 are MNHEY and SVGAGI. The CDR3 consists of 15 residues. The DNA for the CDR3 is TGTGCCAGCAGTTACACCAGGGGGTTTGGATACGAGCAGTACTTC. It translates to CASSYTRGFGYEQYF.

This clone is a singleton in its sample. This rearrangement joins TRBV6-5 to TRBJ1-4, with a tentative D call TRBD1 (5 bases). V was shortened by 3 bases and J by 1 base, with 12 bases between the two germline ends. Germline V gives CDR1 MNHEY, CDR2 SVGAGI. The CDR3 loop spans 16 amino acids. DNA of the CDR3: TGTGCCAGCAGTTATAGGGGTGGGCTAACTAATGAAAAACTGTTTTTT. As protein: CASSYRGGLTNEKLFF.

This clone was counted a single time. This chain uses TRBV29-1 with TRBJ2-2, with D possibly being TRBD2 (6 bases). Germline CDR1 SQVTM, CDR2 ANQGSEA. V was clipped by 0 bases and J by 5 bases, with 10 bases between them. The CDR3 loop spans 14 amino acids. The chain's CDR3 is CSVEDWRGTGELFF. Written as DNA, the CDR3 is TGCAGCGTTGAAGATTGGCGGGGAACCGGGGAGCTGTTTTTT.

This chain uses TRBV7-3 with TRBJ2-7; D possibly corresponds to TRBD2 (5 bases). The V gene's germline CDR1 is SGHTA and CDR2 FQGTGA. Trimming left V 5 bases short and J 0 bases short, with 14 bases between. The CDR3 has 15 residues. Written as DNA, the CDR3 is TGTGCCAGCAGCCCCACGGGGTTGAGCTCCTACGAGCAGTACTTC. This encodes CASSPTGLSSYEQYF. The complete variable domain, with remaining parts taken from reference TRBV7-3 and TRBJ2-7, reads GAGVSQTPSNKVTEKGKYVELRCDPISGHTALYWYRQSLGQGPEFLIYFQGTGAADDSGLPNDRFFAVRPEGSVSTLKIQRTERGDSAVYLCASSPTGLSSYEQYFGPGTRLTVT.

The CDR3 spells CASSPTAKNSPLHF. DNA for the CDR3: TGTGCCAGCAGTCCGACAGCCAAAAATTCACCCCTCCACTTT. This chain uses TRBV2 with TRBJ1-6, with D maybe TRBD1 (5 bases). The germline CDR1 and CDR2 sequences are SNHLY and FYNNEI. V was cut by 5 bases and J by 7 bases, with 12 bases left in between. The CDR3 has 14 amino acids.

The chain joins TRBV9 to TRBJ1-3; 8 bases are a match to TRBD1. The V gene's germline CDR1 is SGDLS and CDR2 YYNGEE. CDR3 length: 16 amino acids. Trimming removed 3 bases from V and 4 bases from J; junction bases left unmatched: 9. The CDR3 loop is CASSATGVLAGNTIYF. The DNA of the CDR3 is TGTGCCAGCAGCGCGACAGGGGTTCTAGCGGGAAACACCATATATTTT.

CDR3 nucleotides: TGTGCCAGCAGCTTAGATTGGAGTCAGCCCCAGCATTTT. Translating gives CASSLDWSQPQHF. V is TRBV7-3 and J is TRBJ1-5; D is ambiguous. CDR1 and CDR2 from the germline V gene are SGHTA and FQGTGA. The CDR3 totals 13 residues. V lost 2 bases to trimming and J lost 6 bases, with 8 bases between them.

This chain uses TRBV4-1 with TRBJ2-5, with D possibly being TRBD1 (5 bases). The germline V and J ends were trimmed by 4 bases and 1 base, with 16 bases remaining between them. Germline values: CDR1 MGHRA, CDR2 YSYEKL. This CDR3 spans 16 amino acids. The CDR3 here is CASSPIPTETQETQYF. The CDR3 DNA sequence: TGCGCCAGCAGCCCTATACCGACAGAGACCCAAGAGACCCAGTACTTC.

The rearrangement uses TRBV6-5 and TRBJ1-1; D ambiguous. Trimming took off 2 bases at V and 4 bases at J, with 17 bases between the two ends. This CDR3 is built from 16 residues. The germline V gene encodes CDR1 MNHEY and CDR2 SVGAGI. The CDR3 nucleotides read TGTGCCAGCAGTTACGACACTAGACTGGGAAGCACTGAAGCTTTCTTT. Amino acids: CASSYDTRLGSTEAFF.

The chain employs TRBV2 and TRBJ1-5; D not resolved. The germline V gene encodes CDR1 SNHLY and CDR2 FYNNEI. Trimming took 1 base from V and 4 from J, leaving 11 bases between them. The CDR3 runs to 15 residues. CDR3 in amino acids: CASSEVEEANQPQHF. The CDR3 DNA sequence: TGTGCCAGCAGTGAAGTCGAGGAAGCGAATCAGCCCCAGCATTTT.

The rearrangement links TRBV18 to TRBJ1-1; D is possibly TRBD1 (6 bases). Germline V gene lookup returns CDR1 KGHSH and CDR2 LQKENI. The germline V and J ends were trimmed by 6 bases and 2 bases, with 16 bases remaining between them. CDR3 length: 15 residues. The CDR3 loop is CASSRSQGINTEAFF. The CDR3 DNA reads TGTGCCAGCTCCCGATCACAGGGAATAAACACTGAAGCTTTCTTT.

This chain links TRBV6-2 or TRBV6-3 with TRBJ1-6; D may be TRBD1 (5 bases). The germline V and J ends were trimmed by 2 bases and 0 bases, with 8 bases remaining between them. CDR1 and CDR2 from the germline V gene are MNHEY and SVGEGT. The CDR3 extends over 16 amino acids. CDR3 in DNA: TGTGCCAGCAGTTACGGGGGGAGCTCCTATAATTCACCCCTCCACTTT. Amino acid sequence: CASSYGGSSYNSPLHF.

This chain connects TRBV5-1 to TRBJ1-1; D not resolved. This CDR3 has 15 amino acids. Per the germline V gene, CDR1 is SGHRS and CDR2 is YFSETQ. V lost 6 bases to trimming and J lost 0 bases, with 15 bases between them. CDR3 residues: CASIPAPAVNTEAFF. The CDR3 nucleotides read TGCGCCAGCATCCCGGCCCCAGCGGTGAACACTGAAGCTTTCTTT.

The V and J genes are TRBV3-1 (or the pseudogene TRBV3-2) and TRBJ1-3; D is unclear. CDR1 is LGHDT, CDR2 YNNKEL, per germline (reference sequence). This CDR3 is 14 amino acids long. Trimming left V 4 bases short and J 4 bases short, with 11 bases between. The CDR3 sequence is CASSRTGTGNTIYF. In DNA form, the CDR3 reads TGTGCCAGCAGCCGGACTGGCACCGGAAACACCATATATTTT.

The V and J genes are TRBV9 and TRBJ2-2; TRBD2 might be the D (6 bases). The V gene's germline CDR1 is SGDLS and CDR2 YYNGEE. The ends were cut back, 3 bases at V and 1 base at J, with 16 bases in the middle. The CDR3 length is 17 residues. CDR3 protein: CASSGGTSSLNTGELFF. DNA of the CDR3: TGTGCCAGCAGCGGGGGGACTTCCTCCCTGAACACCGGGGAGCTGTTTTTT.

CDR3 protein: CASSQVGSDEQYF. The CDR3 bases are TGCGCCAGCAGCCAAGTAGGTAGCGACGAGCAGTACTTC. The chain has TRBV4-1 and TRBJ2-7; perhaps TRBD2 as D (5 bases). This CDR3 has 13 residues. The V gene's germline CDR1 is MGHRA and CDR2 YSYEKL. V was clipped by 1 base and J by 5 bases, with 9 bases between them.

The rearrangement links TRBV2 to TRBJ1-1; 8 bases line up with TRBD1. CDR3 size: 13 residues. V shed 6 bases and J 5 bases; nucleotides not matched to a gene: 5. Looked up from germline, CDR1 is SNHLY and CDR2 is FYNNEI. The CDR3 region has the DNA TGTGCCAGCAGCGACCAGGGGGCAACTGAAGCTTTCTTT. Protein: CASSDQGATEAFF.

The chain is built from TRBV21-1 and TRBJ1-6. TRBV21-1 represents a pseudogene. This CDR3 comprises 19 residues. The CDR3 coding sequence is TGTGCCAGCAGCCCTCGGGTCTTAGTAGCCTCCCCCCCGAGGTCACCCCTCCACTTT. This codes for CASSPRVLVASPPRSPLHF.

This clone was observed a few times. The rearrangement links TRBV2 to TRBJ1-4; 8 bases fit TRBD1. After removal of 6 bases from V and 6 bases from J, the junction contained 12 bases not matched to a gene. Germline loops: CDR1 SNHLY, CDR2 FYNNEI. The CDR3 extends over 16 amino acids. CDR3 region: CASRQGADRPYEKLFF. The CDR3 bases are TGTGCCAGCAGGCAGGGGGCGGATAGGCCTTATGAAAAACTGTTTTTT.

DNA of the CDR3: TGTGCCAGCAGTTTAAGGGGGACACCCCTCCACTTT. Translated: CASSLRGTPLHF. The chain combines TRBV12-3 or TRBV12-4 with TRBJ1-6, with D possibly TRBD1 on 6 matching bases. This CDR3 comprises 12 residues. The V and J ends lost 2 bases and 11 bases respectively, with 7 bases between them.